A selection of T cell receptor beta chains follows, all from one sample in a study of tumor T cells in aggressive B-cell lymphoma. Here immunoSEQ multiplex PCR was the method, and the copy in TCRdb shows in-frame clones only, minus some. The sample lists some 7,000 clones; roughly 88% were seen once. The specimen sequenced was tumor tissue. The receptors here all came from an adult with diffuse large B cell lymphoma. Some clones in this sample may be carry-over from other donors' samples. Both conserved end residues are part of each CDR3. A D gene is named only where the DNA matches it firmly. The size entry is marked missing in some rows and otherwise reads once, few, many or a size class.

v_call: TRBV27
clone_size: .
j_call: TRBJ2-1
d_call: .
cdr3_nt: TGTGCCAGCAGTTTATCCCTTTATTATGAGCAGTTCTTC
cdr3_aa: CASSLSLYYEQFF

v_call: TRBV2
clone_size: .
j_call: TRBJ1-5
d_call: .
cdr3_nt: TGTGCCAGCGCCCCAGGGATATTGAGTCAGCCCCAGCATTTT
cdr3_aa: CASAPGILSQPQHF

v_call: TRBV27
clone_size: .
j_call: TRBJ2-1
d_call: TRBD2
cdr3_nt: TGTGCCAGCAGTTTGACGGGGGGGCTATACAATGAGCAGTTCTTC
cdr3_aa: CASSLTGGLYNEQFF

v_call: TRBV5-6
clone_size: .
j_call: TRBJ2-1
d_call: TRBD1
cdr3_nt: TGTGCCAGCAGCCCGGGACAGGGGGCAAGGGAGCAGTTCTTC
cdr3_aa: CASSPGQGAREQFF

v_call: TRBV5-1
clone_size: .
j_call: TRBJ2-7
d_call: .
cdr3_nt: TGCGCCAGCAGCTTGACGGGGGAGAACCACTACGAGCAGTACTTC
cdr3_aa: CASSLTGENHYEQYF

v_call: TRBV4-3
clone_size: .
j_call: TRBJ1-3
d_call: .
cdr3_nt: TGCGCCAGCAGCCAAGCTAGCTCTGGAAACACCATATATTTT
cdr3_aa: CASSQASSGNTIYF

v_call: TRBV6-6
clone_size: few
j_call: TRBJ2-7
d_call: .
cdr3_nt: TGTGCCAGCGCCCAGAAATGGGGCGCGGAAGAGCAGTACTTC
cdr3_aa: CASAQKWGAEEQYF

v_call: TRBV29-1
clone_size: .
j_call: TRBJ2-5
d_call: .
cdr3_nt: TGCAGCGTTGTAGAAGGGGGTAGTGGGGAGACCCAGTACTTC
cdr3_aa: CSVVEGGSGETQYF

v_call: TRBV30
clone_size: .
j_call: TRBJ1-2
d_call: .
cdr3_nt: TGTGCCTGGAGTCGACTCGGCTACACCTTC
cdr3_aa: CAWSRLGYTF

v_call: TRBV5-1
clone_size: .
j_call: TRBJ1-1
d_call: .
cdr3_nt: TGCGCCAGCAGTAAGGCAGGGGACACTGAAGCTTTCTTT
cdr3_aa: CASSKAGDTEAFF

v_call: TRBV2
clone_size: .
j_call: TRBJ2-7
d_call: TRBD2
cdr3_nt: TGTGCCAGCAGCCCTGGACTAGCCATCTACGAGCAGTACTTC
cdr3_aa: CASSPGLAIYEQYF

v_call: TRBV7-3
clone_size: .
j_call: TRBJ2-3
d_call: .
cdr3_nt: TGTGCCAGCAGCAGCGGCGGAGACTTCACAGATACGCAGTATTTT
cdr3_aa: CASSSGGDFTDTQYF

v_call: TRBV29-1
clone_size: .
j_call: TRBJ1-1
d_call: .
cdr3_nt: TGCAGCGTTGAAGATCGGTTTGAAGCTTTCTTT
cdr3_aa: CSVEDRFEAFF

v_call: TRBV29-1
clone_size: .
j_call: TRBJ1-1
d_call: .
cdr3_nt: TGCAGCGTTGACCTCGGAGGACTCCCGAACACTGAAGCTTTCTTT
cdr3_aa: CSVDLGGLPNTEAFF

v_call: TRBV7-9
clone_size: .
j_call: TRBJ2-7
d_call: TRBD2
cdr3_nt: TGTGCCAGCAGCTCAAACGACCGCGGACTAGCGGGAGTGTTCGAGCAGTACTTC
cdr3_aa: CASSSNDRGLAGVFEQYF

v_call: TRBV4-3
clone_size: .
j_call: TRBJ2-7
d_call: TRBD2
cdr3_nt: TGCGCCAGCAGCCAAGATTACGGACTAGCGGGGAATCTTTACGAGCAGTACTTC
cdr3_aa: CASSQDYGLAGNLYEQYF